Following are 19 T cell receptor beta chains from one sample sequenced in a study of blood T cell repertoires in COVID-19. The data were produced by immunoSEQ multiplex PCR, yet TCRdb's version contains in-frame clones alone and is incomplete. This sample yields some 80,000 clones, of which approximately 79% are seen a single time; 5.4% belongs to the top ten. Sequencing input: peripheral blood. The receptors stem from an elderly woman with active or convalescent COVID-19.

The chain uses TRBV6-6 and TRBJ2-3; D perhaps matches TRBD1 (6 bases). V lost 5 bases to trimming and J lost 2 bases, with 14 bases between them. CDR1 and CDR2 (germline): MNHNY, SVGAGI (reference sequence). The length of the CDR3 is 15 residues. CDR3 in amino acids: CASSPTGTTTDTQYF. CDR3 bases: TGTGCCAGCAGTCCTACCGGGACAACCACAGATACGCAGTATTTT.

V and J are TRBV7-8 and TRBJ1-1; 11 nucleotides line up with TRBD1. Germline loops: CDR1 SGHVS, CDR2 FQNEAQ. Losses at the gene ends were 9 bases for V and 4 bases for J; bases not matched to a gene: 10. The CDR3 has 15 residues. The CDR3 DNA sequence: TGTGCCAGTGTTATATCCGGGACAGGGGGCACTGAAGCTTTCTTT. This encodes CASVISGTGGTEAFF. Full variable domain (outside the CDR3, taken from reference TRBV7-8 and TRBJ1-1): GAGVSQSPRYKVAKRGQDVALRCDPISGHVSLFWYQQALGQGPEFLTYFQNEAQLDKSGLPSDRFFAERPEGSVSTLKIQRTQQEDSAVYLCASVISGTGGTEAFFGQGTRLTVV.

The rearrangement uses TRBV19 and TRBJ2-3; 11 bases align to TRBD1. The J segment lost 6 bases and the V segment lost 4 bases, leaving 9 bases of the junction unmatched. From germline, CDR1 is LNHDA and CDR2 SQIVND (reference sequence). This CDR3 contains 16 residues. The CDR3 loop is CASSTGTGGMSDTQYF. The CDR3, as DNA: TGTGCCAGTAGTACGGGGACAGGGGGTATGAGCGATACGCAGTATTTT.

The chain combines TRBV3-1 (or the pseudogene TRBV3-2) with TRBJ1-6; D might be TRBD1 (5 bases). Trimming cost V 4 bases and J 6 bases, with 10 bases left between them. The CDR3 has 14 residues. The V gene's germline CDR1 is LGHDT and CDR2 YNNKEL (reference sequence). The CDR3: CASSPRQFNSPLHF. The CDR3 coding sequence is TGTGCCAGCAGCCCTCGACAGTTTAATTCACCCCTCCACTTT.

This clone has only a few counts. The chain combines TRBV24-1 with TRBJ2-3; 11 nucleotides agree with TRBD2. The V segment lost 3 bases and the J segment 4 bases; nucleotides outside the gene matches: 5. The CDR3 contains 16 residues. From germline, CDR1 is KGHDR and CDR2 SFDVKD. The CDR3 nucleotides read TGTGCCACCAGTGATCCAACTAGCGGGGGAGCAGATACGCAGTATTTT. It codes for CATSDPTSGGADTQYF.

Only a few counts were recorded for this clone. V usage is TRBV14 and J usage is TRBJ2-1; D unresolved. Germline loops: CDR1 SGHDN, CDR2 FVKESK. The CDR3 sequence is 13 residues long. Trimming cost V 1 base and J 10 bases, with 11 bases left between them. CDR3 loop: CASSQGLPTEQFF. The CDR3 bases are TGTGCCAGCAGCCAAGGGCTTCCAACAGAGCAGTTCTTC.

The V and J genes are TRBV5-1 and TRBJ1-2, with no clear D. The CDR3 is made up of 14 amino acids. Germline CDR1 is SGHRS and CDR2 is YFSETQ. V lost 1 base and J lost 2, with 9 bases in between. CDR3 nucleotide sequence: TGCGCCAGCAGCTTGTTTGGAGGAAACTATGGCTACACCTTC. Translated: CASSLFGGNYGYTF.

This chain's CDR3 is CSVPNRGAEAFF. Written as DNA, the CDR3 is TGCAGCGTTCCAAACAGGGGGGCTGAAGCTTTCTTT. V and J are TRBV29-1 and TRBJ1-1; 8 bases line up with TRBD1. The germline V gene has CDR1 SQVTM and CDR2 ANQGSEA. The length of the CDR3 is 12 residues. J lost 6 bases, V lost 5 bases, and 5 bases had no gene match.

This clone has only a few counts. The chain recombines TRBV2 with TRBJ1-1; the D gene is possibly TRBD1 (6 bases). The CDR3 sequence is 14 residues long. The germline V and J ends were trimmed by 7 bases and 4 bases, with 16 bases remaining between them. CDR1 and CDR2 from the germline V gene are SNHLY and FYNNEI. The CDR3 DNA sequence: TGTGCCAGCACAGGGGAGTTTTTTAGCACTGAAGCTTTCTTT. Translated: CASTGEFFSTEAFF.

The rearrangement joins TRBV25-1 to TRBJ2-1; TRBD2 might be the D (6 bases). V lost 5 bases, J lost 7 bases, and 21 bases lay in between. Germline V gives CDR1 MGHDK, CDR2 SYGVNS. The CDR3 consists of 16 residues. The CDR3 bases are TGTGCCAGCAGTCTTAGCGGTGGGACTGGTTTGAATGAGCAGTTCTTC. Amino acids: CASSLSGGTGLNEQFF.

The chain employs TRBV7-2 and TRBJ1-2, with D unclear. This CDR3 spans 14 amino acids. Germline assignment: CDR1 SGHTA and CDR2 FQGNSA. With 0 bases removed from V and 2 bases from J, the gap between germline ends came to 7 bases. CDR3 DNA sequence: TGTGCCAGCAGCTTAGCTTCGGTAAACTATGGCTACACCTTC. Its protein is CASSLASVNYGYTF.

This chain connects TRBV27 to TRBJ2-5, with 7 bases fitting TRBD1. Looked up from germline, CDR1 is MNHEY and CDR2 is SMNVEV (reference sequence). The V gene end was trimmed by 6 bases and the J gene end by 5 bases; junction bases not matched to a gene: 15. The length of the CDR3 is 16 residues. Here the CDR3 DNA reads TGTGCCAGCAGACCTACGGACAGGCCAATAGTGGAGACCCAGTACTTC. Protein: CASRPTDRPIVETQYF.

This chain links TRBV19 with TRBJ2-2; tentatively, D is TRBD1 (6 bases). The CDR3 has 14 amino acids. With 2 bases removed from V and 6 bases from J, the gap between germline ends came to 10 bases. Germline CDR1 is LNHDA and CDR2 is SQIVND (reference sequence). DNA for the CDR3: TGTGCCAGTAGTATAACAGGGTGGTCCGGGGAGCTGTTTTTT. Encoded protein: CASSITGWSGELFF.

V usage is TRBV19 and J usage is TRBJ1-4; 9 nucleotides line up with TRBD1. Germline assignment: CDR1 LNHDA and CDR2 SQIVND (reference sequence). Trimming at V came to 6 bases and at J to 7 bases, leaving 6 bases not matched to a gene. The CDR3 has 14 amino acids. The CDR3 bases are TGTGCCAGTAGCTACAGGGGGCAAGGTGAAAAACTGTTTTTT. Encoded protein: CASSYRGQGEKLFF.

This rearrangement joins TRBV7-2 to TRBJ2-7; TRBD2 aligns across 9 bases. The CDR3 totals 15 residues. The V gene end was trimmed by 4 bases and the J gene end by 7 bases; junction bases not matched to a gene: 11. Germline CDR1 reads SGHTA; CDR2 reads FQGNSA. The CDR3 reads CASSSTSGRSIEQYF. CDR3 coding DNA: TGTGCCAGCAGCTCGACTAGCGGCAGGAGTATAGAGCAGTACTTC.

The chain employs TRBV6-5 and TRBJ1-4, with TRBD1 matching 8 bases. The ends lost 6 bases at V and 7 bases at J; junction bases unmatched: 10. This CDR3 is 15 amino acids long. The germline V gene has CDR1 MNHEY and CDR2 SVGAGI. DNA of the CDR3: TGTGCCAGCAGAAGACAGGGGTTGGCTAGTGAAAAACTGTTTTTT. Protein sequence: CASRRQGLASEKLFF.

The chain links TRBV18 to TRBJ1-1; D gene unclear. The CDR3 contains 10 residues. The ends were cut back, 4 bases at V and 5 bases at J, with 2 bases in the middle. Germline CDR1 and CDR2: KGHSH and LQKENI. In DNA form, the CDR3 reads TGTGCCAGCTCACTAACTGAAGCTTTCTTT. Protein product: CASSLTEAFF.

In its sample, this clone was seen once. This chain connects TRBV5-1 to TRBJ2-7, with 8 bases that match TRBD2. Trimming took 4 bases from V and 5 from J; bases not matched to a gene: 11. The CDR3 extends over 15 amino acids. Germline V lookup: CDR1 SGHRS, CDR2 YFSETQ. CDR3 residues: CASSRGLERADEQYF. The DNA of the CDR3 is TGCGCCAGCAGCAGGGGACTAGAGAGGGCCGACGAGCAGTACTTC.

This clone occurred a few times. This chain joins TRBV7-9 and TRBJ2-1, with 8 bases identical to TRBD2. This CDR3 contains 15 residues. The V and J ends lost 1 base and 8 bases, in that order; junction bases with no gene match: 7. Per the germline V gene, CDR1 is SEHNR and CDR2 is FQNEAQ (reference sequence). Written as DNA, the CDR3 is TGTGCCAGCAGCTTAGAAGCGGGAGCAATCCATGAGCAGTTCTTC. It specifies CASSLEAGAIHEQFF.